The rows below give T cell receptor beta chains drawn from one sample of a study of CD8+ T cells in alopecia areata. Sequencing used immunoSEQ multiplex PCR; TCRdb keeps in-frame clones, though not all of them. The sample lists about 100,000 clones; about three fifths were seen once. The sample was CD8+ T cells sorted from blood, taken between weeks 55 and 65, from a patient treated with tofacitinib. Source of these receptors: a human donor with alopecia areata. CDR3s include the opening cysteine and the closing phenylalanine or tryptophan. Fields, in order: V gene, clone size, CDR3 protein. Clone size is stated in some rows and not others, as once, few, many or a class when expanded.

TRBV9 | NA | CASSVAVAGGRETQYF
TRBV5-1 | NA | CASSLGRASLELLNQPQHF
TRBV19 | once | CASSPGDRVYGYTF
TRBV28 | NA | CASKSLSGGLRGEQYF
TRBV2 | NA | CAIDHPRGTQYF
TRBV27 | NA | CASSDSRAYRDTEAFF
TRBV5-6 | once | CASSLGLAREKLFF
TRBV6-1 | NA | CASSGRTVPGELFF
TRBV7-9 | few | CASSFEGTSYTF
TRBV23-1 | NA | CASSQSGTDKSYGYTF
TRBV5-6 | NA | CASSYGTAGGELFF
TRBV25-1 | NA | CASTQTGGDYEQYF
TRBV10-3 | few | CAISAPSGGQTDTQYF
TRBV12-5 | few | CASGLWTPIGETQYF
TRBV27 | NA | CASSLSVGGNYGYTF
TRBV5-1 | few | CASSILGSTRDYNEQFF
TRBV5-6 | few | CASSLAGGAWAGELFF
TRBV4-1 | NA | CASSRDNTDTQYF
TRBV29-1 | NA | CSVDGISGTDYEQYF
TRBV6-5 | few | CASSYGTTYNEQFF
TRBV7-9 | few | CASSSGQGSTDTQYF
TRBV7-9 | few | CANRAPLKGETQYF